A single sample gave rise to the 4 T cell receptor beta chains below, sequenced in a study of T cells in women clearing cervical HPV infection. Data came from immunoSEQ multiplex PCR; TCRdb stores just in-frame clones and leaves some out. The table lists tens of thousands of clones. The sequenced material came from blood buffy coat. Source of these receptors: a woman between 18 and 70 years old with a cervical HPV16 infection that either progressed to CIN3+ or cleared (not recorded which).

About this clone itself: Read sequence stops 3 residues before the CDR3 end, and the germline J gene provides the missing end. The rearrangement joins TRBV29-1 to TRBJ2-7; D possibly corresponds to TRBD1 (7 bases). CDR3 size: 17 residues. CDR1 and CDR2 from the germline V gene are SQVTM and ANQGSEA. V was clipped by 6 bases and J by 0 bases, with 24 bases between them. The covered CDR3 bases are TGCAGCGTGGCGGGGACAGAAACCTACACGAGCTCCTACGAG. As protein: CSVAGTETYTSSYE. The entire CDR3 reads CSVAGTETYTSSYEQYF.

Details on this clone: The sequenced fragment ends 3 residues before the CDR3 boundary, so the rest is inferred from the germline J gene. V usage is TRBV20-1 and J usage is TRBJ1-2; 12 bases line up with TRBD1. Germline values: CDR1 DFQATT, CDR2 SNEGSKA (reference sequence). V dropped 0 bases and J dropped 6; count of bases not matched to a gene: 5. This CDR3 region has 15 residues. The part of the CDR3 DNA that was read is TGCAGTGCTAGAGATGGGGGACAGGGGGCGAATGGC. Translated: CSARDGGQGANG. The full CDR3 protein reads CSARDGGQGANGYTF.

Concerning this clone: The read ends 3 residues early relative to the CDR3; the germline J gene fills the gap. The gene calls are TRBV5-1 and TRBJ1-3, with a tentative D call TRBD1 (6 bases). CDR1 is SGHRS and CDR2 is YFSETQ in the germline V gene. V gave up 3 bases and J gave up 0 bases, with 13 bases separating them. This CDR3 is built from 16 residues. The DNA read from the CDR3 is TGCGCCAGCAGCTATAGGGGGGGAACCTCTGGAAACACC. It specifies CASSYRGGTSGNT. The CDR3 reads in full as CASSYRGGTSGNTIYF.

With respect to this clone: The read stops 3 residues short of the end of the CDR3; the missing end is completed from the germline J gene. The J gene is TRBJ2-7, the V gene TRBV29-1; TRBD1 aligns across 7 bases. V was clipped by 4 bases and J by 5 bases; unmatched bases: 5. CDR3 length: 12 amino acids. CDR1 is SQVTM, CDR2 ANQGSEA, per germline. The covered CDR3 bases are TGCAGCGTTGGACAGGGTTTCCACGAG. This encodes CSVGQGFHE. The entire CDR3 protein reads CSVGQGFHEQYF.